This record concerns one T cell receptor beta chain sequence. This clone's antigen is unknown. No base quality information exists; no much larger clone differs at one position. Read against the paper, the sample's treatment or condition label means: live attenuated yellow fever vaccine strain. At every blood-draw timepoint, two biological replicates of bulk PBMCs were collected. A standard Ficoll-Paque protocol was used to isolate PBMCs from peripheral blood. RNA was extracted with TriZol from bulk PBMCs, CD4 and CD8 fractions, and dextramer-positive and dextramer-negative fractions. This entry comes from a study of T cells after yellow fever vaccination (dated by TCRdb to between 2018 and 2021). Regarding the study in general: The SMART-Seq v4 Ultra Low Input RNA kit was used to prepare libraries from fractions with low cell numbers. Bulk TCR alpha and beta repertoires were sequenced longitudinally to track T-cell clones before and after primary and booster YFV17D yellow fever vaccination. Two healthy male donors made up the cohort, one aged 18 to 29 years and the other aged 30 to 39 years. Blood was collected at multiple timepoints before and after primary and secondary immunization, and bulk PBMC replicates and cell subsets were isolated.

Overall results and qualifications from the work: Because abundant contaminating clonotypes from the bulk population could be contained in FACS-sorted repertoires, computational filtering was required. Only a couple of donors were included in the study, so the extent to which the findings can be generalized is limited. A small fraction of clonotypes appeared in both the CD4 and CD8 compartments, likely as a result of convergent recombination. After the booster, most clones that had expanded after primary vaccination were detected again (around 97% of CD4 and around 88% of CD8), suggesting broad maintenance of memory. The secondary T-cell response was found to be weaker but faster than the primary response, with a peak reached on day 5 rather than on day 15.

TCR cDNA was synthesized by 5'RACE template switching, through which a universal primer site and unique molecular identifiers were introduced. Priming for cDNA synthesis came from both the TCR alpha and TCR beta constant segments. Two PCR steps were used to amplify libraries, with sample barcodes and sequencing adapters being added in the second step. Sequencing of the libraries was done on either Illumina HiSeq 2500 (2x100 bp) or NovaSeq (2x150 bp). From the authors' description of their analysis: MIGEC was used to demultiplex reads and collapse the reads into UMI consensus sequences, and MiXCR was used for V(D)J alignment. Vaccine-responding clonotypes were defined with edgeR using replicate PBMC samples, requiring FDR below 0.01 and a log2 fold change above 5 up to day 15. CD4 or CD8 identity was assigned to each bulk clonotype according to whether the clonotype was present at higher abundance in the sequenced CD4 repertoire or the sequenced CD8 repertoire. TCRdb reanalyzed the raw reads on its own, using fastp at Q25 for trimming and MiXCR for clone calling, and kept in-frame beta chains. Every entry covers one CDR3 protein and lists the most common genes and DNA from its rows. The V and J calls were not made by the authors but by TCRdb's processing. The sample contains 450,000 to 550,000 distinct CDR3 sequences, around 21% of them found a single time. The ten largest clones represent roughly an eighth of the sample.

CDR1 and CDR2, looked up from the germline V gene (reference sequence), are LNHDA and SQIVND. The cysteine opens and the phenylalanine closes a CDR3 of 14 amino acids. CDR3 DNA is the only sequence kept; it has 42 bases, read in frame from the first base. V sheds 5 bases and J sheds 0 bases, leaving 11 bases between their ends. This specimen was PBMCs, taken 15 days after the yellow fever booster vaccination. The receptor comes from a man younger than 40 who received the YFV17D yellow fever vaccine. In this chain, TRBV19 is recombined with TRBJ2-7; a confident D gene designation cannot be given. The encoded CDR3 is CASSSFGDSYEQYF. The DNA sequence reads TGTGCCAGTAGTTCATTTGGCGACTCCTACGAGCAGTACTTC.